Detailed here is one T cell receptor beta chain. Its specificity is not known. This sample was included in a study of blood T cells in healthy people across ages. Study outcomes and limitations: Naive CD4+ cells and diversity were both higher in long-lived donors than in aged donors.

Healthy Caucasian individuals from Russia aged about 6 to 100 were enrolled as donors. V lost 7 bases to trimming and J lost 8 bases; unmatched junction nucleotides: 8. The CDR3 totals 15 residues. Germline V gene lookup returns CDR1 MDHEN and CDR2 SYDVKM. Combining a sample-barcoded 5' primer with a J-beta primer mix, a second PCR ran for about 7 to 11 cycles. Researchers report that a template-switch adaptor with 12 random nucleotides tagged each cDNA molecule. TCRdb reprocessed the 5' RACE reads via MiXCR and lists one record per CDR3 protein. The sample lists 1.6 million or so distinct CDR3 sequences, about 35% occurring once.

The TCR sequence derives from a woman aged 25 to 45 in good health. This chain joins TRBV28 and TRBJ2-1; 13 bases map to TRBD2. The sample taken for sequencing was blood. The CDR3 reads CASTAGTSGKDEQFF. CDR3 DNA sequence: TGTGCCAGCACCGCCGGGACTAGCGGGAAGGATGAGCAGTTCTTC.